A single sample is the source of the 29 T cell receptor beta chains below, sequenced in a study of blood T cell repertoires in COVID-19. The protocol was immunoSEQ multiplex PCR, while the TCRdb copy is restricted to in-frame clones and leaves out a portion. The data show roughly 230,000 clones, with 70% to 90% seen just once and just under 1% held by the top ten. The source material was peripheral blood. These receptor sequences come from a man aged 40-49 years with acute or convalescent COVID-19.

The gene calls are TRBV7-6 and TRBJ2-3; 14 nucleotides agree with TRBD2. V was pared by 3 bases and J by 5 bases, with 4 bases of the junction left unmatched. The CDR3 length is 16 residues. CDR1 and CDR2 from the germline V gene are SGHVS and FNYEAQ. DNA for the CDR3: TGTGCCAGCAGCTTGGGGACTAGCGGGGGCATAGATACGCAGTATTTT. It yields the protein CASSLGTSGGIDTQYF.

The CDR3 spells CASSLDPQGGGSPLHF. DNA for the CDR3: TGCGCCAGCAGCTTGGACCCCCAGGGTGGGGGGTCACCCCTCCACTTT. The genes are TRBV5-1 and TRBJ1-6, with D perhaps matching TRBD1 (5 bases). Deletions cut 0 bases from V and 10 bases from J, with 17 bases between. Germline loops: CDR1 SGHRS, CDR2 YFSETQ. This CDR3 is 16 amino acids long.

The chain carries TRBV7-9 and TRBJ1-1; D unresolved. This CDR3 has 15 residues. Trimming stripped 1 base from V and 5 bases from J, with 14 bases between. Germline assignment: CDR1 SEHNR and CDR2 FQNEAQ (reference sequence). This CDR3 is CASSLVRGSRTEAFF. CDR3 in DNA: TGTGCCAGCAGCTTAGTACGGGGATCGAGGACTGAAGCTTTCTTT. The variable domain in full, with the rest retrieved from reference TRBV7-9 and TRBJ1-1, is DTGVSQNPRHKITKRGQNVTFRCDPISEHNRLYWYRQTLGQGPEFLTYFQNEAQLEKSRLLSDRFSAERPKGSFSTLEIQRTEQGDSAMYLCASSLVRGSRTEAFFGQGTRLTVV.

The CDR3: CASSLKAGADNEQFF. CDR3 DNA sequence: TGCGCCAGCAGCTTGAAGGCAGGGGCGGACAATGAGCAGTTCTTC. The chain combines TRBV5-1 with TRBJ2-1, with D tentatively TRBD1 (6 bases). Trimming removed 1 base from V and 5 bases from J, with 13 bases in between. This CDR3 has 15 amino acids. CDR1 SGHRS and CDR2 YFSETQ come from the germline V gene.

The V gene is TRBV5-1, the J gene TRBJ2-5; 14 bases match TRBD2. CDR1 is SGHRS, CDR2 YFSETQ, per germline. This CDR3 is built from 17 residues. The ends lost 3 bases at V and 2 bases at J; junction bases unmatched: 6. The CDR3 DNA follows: TGCGCCAGCAGCTACGGACTAGCGGGGGGTTTACAAGAGACCCAGTACTTC. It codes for CASSYGLAGGLQETQYF.

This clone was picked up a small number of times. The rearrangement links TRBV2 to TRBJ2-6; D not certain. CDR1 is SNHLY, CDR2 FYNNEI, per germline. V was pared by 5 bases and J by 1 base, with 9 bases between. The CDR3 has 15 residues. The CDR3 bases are TGTGCCAGCAGTCGGTTAGATTCTGGGGCCAACGTCCTGACTTTC. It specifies CASSRLDSGANVLTF.

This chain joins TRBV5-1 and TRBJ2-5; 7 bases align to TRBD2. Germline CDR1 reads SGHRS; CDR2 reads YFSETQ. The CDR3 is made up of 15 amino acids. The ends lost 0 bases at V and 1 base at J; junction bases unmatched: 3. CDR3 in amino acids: CASSLAGGSQETQYF. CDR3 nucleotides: TGCGCCAGCAGCTTGGCCGGGGGGAGCCAAGAGACCCAGTACTTC.

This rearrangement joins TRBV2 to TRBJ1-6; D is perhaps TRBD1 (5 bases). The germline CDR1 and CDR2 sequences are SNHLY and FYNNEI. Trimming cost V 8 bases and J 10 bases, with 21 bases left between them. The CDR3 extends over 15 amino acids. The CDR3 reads CASGASGGVGSPLHF. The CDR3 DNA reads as TGTGCCAGCGGGGCATCCGGGGGAGTTGGGTCACCCCTCCACTTT. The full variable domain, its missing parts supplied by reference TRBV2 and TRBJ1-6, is EPEVTQTPSHQVTQMGQEVILRCVPISNHLYFYWYRQILGQKVEFLVSFYNNEISEKSEIFDDQFSVERPDGSNFTLKIRSTKLEDSAMYFCASGASGGVGSPLHFGNGTRLTVT.

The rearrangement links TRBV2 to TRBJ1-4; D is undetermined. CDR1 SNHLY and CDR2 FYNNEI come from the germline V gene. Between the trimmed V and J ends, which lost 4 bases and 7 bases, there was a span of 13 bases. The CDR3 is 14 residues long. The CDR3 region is CASSGTRGGEKLFF. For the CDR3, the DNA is TGTGCCAGCAGTGGCACCCGAGGCGGTGAAAAACTGTTTTTT.

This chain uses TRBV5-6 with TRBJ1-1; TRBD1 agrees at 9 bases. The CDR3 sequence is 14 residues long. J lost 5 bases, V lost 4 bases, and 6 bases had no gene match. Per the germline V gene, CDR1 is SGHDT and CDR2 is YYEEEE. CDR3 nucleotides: TGTGCCAGCAGCACACAGGGGGCTGTGACTGAAGCTTTCTTT. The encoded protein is CASSTQGAVTEAFF.

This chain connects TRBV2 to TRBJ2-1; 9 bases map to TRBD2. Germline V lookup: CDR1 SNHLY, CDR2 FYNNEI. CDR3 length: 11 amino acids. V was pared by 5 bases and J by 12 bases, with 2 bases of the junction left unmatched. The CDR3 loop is CASSRLAVQFF. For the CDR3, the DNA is TGTGCCAGCAGTCGACTAGCGGTGCAGTTCTTC.

This chain's CDR3 is CASSQDLGHSGYTF. In nucleotides, the CDR3 is TGTGCCAGCAGCCAAGATCTGGGACATTCTGGCTACACCTTC. This chain uses TRBV3-1 (or the pseudogene TRBV3-2) with TRBJ1-2; tentative D call: TRBD1 (6 bases). Germline-derived CDR1 and CDR2 are LGHDT and YNNKEL (reference sequence). Deletions cut 0 bases from V and 7 bases from J, with 12 bases between. The CDR3 covers 14 residues.

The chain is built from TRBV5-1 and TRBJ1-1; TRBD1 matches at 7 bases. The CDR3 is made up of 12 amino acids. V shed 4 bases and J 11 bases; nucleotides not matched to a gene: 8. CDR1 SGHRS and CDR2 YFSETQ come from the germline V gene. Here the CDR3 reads CASSEDRVRAFF. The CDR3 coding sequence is TGCGCCAGCAGCGAAGACAGGGTGAGGGCTTTCTTT. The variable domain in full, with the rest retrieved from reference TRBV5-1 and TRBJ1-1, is KAGVTQTPRYLIKTRGQQVTLSCSPISGHRSVSWYQQTPGQGLQFLFEYFSETQRNKGNFPGRFSGRQFSNSRSEMNVSTLELGDSALYLCASSEDRVRAFFGQGTRLTVV.

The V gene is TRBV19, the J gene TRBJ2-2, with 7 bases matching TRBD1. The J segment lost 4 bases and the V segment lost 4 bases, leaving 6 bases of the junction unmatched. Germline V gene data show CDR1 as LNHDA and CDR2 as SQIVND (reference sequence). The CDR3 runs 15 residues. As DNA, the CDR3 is TGTGCCAGTAGTACCTCCGGGACAGCCACCGGGGAGCTGTTTTTT. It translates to CASSTSGTATGELFF.

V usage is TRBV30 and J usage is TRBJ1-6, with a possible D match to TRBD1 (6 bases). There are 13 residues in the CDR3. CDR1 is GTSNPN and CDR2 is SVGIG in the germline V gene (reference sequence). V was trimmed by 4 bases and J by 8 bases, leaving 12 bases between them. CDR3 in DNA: TGTGCCTGGAATGAGGGGGAGCATTCACCCCTCCACTTT. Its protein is CAWNEGEHSPLHF.

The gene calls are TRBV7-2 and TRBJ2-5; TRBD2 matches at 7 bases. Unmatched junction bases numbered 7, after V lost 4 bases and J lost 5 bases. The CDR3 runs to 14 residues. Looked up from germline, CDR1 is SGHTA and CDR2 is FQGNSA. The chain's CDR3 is CASSSRLAGETQYF. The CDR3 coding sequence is TGTGCCAGCAGCTCTAGACTAGCCGGCGAGACCCAGTACTTC.

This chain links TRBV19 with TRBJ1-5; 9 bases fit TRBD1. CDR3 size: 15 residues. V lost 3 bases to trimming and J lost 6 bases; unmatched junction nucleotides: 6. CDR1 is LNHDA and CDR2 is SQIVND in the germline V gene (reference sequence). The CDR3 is CASSINRGPSQPQHF. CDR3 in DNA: TGTGCCAGTAGTATTAACAGGGGGCCTAGTCAGCCCCAGCATTTT.

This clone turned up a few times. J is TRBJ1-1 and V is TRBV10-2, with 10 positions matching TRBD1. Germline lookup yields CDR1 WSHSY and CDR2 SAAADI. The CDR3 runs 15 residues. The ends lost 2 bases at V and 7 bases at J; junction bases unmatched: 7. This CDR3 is CASSENDRGRFEAFF. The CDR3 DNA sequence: TGCGCCAGCAGTGAGAACGACAGGGGGCGTTTTGAAGCTTTCTTT.

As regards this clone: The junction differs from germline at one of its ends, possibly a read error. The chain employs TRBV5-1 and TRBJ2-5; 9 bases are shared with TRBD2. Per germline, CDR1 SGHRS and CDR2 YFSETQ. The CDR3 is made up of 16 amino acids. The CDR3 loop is CARSLGRGGRWETQYF. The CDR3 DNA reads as TGCGCCCGCAGCTTGGGGCGGGGGGGCCGCTGGGAGACCCAGTACTTC.

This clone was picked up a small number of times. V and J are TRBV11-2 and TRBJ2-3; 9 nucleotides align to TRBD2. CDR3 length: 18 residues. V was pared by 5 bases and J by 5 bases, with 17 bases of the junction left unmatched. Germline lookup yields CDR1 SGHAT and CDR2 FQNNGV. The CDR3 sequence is CASSHGTSPLEGKDTQYF. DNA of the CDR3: TGTGCCAGCAGCCATGGGACTAGCCCACTAGAGGGAAAAGATACGCAGTATTTT.

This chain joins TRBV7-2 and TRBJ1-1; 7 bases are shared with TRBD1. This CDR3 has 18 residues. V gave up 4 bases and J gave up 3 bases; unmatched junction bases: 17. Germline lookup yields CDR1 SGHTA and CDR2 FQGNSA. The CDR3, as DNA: TGTGCCAGCAGCTCCAACACAGGGGTACGGGTTTGGGACACTGAAGCTTTCTTT. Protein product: CASSSNTGVRVWDTEAFF.

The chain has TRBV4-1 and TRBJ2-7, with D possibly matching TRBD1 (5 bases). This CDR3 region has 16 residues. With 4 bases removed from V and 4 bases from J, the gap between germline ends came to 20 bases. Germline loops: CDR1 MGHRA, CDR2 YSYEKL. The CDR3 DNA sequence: TGCGCCAGCAGCCCCGACAGAGTCGCCTCTGCGTACGAGCAGTACTTC. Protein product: CASSPDRVASAYEQYF.

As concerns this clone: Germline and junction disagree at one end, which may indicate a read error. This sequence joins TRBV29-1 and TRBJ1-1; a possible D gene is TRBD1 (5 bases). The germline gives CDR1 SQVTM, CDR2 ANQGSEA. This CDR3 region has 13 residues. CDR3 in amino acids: CSVSAGGNTETFF. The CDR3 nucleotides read TGCAGCGTCTCCGCGGGGGGGAACACTGAAACTTTCTTT.

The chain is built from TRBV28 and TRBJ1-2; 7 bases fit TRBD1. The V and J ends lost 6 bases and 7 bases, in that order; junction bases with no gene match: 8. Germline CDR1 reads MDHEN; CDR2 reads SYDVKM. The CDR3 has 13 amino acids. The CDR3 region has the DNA TGTGCCAGCAGCGTGACAGGGAAGGGTGGCTACACCTTC. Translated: CASSVTGKGGYTF.

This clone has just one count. CDR3 bases: TGTGCCAGCAGCTCCTCAAGCGGGGGGGACACAGATACGCAGTATTTT. Translating it yields CASSSSSGGDTDTQYF. The chain carries TRBV7-3 and TRBJ2-3, with 10 bases lining up with TRBD2. The CDR3 is 16 residues long. Germline V lookup: CDR1 SGHTA, CDR2 FQGTGA. V dropped 4 bases and J dropped 2; count of bases not matched to a gene: 6.

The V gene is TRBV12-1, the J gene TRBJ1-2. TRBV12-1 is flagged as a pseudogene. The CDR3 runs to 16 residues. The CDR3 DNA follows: TGTGCCAGCAGCTCCCTGAGGGGCGGGGTCTATCGTGGCTACACCTTC. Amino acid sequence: CASSSLRGGVYRGYTF.

CDR3 residues: CASSGTGGYEQFF. In DNA, the CDR3 is TGTGCCAGCAGTGGGACAGGGGGCTATGAGCAGTTCTTC. The gene calls are TRBV6-2 or TRBV6-3 and TRBJ2-1, with 12 positions matching TRBD1. The CDR3 runs to 13 residues. The V segment lost 5 bases and the J segment 8 bases; nucleotides outside the gene matches: 1. CDR1 and CDR2 from the germline V gene are MNHEY and SVGEGT.

In DNA, the CDR3 is TGCGCCAGCAGCTTGGGAGGGACAGGAACCTACGAGCAGTACTTC. Translating gives CASSLGGTGTYEQYF. This chain uses TRBV5-1 with TRBJ2-7; 8 positions agree with TRBD1. The CDR3 covers 15 residues. Losses at the gene ends were 0 bases for V and 2 bases for J; bases not matched to a gene: 4. Germline CDR1 reads SGHRS; CDR2 reads YFSETQ. Full variable domain (rest looked up from reference TRBV5-1 and TRBJ2-7): KAGVTQTPRYLIKTRGQQVTLSCSPISGHRSVSWYQQTPGQGLQFLFEYFSETQRNKGNFPGRFSGRQFSNSRSEMNVSTLELGDSALYLCASSLGGTGTYEQYFGPGTRLTVT.

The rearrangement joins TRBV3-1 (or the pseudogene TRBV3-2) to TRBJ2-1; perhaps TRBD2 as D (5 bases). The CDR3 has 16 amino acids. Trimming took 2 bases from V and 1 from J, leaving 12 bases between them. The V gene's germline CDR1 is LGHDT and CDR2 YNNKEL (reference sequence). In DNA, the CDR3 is TGTGCCAGCAGCCAAAATAACCGGGGTTCCTACAATGAGCAGTTCTTC. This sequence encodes CASSQNNRGSYNEQFF.